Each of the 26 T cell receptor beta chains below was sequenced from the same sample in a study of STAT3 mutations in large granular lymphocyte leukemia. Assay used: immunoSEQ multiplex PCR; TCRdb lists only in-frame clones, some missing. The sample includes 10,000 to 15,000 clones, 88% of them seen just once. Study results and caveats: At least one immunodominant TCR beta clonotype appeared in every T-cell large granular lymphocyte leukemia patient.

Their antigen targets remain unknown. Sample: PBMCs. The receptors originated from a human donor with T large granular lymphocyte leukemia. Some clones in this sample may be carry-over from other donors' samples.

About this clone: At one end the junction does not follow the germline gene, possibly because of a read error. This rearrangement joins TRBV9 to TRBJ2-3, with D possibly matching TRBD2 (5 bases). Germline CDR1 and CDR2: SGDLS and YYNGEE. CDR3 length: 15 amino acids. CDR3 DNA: TGTGCCAGCGGCGTAGCGTCAGCGGCAAGAGATACGCAGTATTTT. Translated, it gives CASGVASAARDTQYF.

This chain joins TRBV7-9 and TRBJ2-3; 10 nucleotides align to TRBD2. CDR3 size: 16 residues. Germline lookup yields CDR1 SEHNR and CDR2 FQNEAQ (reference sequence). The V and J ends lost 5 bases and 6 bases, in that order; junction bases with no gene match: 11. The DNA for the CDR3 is TGTGCCAGCAGCCCCCGGTCTAGCGGGAGACCCGATACGCAGTATTTT. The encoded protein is CASSPRSSGRPDTQYF.

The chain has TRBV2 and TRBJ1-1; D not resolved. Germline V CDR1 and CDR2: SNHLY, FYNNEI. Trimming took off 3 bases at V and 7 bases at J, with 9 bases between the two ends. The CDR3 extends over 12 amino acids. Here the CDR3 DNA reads TGTGCCAGCAGTGATATTTGGGGTGAAGCTTTCTTT. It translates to CASSDIWGEAFF.

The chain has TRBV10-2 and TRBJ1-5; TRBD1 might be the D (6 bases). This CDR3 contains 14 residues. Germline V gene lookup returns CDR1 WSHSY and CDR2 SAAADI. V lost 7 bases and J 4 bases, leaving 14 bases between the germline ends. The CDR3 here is CASTGAGLNQPQHF. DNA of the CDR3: TGCGCCAGCACGGGGGCAGGACTGAATCAGCCCCAGCATTTT.

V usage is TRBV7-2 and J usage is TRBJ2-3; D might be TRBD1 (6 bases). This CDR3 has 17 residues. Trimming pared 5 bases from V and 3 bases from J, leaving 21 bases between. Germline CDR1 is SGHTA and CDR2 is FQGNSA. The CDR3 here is CASSTYHLQGWTDTQYF. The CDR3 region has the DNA TGTGCCAGCAGCACATACCATCTACAGGGTTGGACAGATACGCAGTATTTT.

The CDR3, as DNA: TGTGCCAGCAGCTTAGACCCCCCGGAAGCTTTCTTT. Amino acids: CASSLDPPEAFF. This chain links TRBV11-3 with TRBJ1-1, with D unresolved. This CDR3 contains 12 residues. Per the germline V gene, CDR1 is SGHNT and CDR2 is YENEEA. The V end lost 0 bases, the J end lost 8 bases, and 7 bases lay between the germline ends.

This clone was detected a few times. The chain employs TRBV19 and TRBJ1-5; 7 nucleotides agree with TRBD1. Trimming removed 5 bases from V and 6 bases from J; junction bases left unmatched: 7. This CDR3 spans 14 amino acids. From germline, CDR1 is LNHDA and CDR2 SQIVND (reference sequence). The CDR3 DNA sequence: TGTGCCAGTAGTTCACAGGGGCAGGGTCAGCCCCAGCATTTT. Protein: CASSSQGQGQPQHF.

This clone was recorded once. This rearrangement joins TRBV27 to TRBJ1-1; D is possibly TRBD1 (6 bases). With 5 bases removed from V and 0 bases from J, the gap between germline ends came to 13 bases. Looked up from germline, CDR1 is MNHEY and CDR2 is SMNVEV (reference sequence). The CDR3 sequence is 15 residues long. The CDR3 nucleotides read TGTGCCAGCAGTCCCGGGACAACAATGAACACTGAAGCTTTCTTT. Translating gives CASSPGTTMNTEAFF.

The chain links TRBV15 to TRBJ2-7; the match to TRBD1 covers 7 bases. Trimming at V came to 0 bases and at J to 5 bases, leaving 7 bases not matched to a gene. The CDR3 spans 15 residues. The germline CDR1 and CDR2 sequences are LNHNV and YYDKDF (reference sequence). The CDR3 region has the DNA TGTGCCACCAGCAGAGATGAACAGGGGAACCACGAGCAGTACTTC. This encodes CATSRDEQGNHEQYF.

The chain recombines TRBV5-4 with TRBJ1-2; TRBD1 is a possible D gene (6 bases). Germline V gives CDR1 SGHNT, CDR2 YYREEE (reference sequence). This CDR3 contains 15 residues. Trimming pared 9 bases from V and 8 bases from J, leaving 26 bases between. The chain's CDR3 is CATGQGKGHVGGYTF. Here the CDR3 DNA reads TGTGCCACGGGTCAGGGGAAAGGGCATGTGGGGGGCTACACCTTC.

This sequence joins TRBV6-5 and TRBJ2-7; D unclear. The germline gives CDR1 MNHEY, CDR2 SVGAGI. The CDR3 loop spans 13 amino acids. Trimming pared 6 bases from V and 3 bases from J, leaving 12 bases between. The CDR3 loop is CASSRPGNYEQYF. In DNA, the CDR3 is TGTGCCAGCAGCCGGCCGGGCAACTACGAGCAGTACTTC.

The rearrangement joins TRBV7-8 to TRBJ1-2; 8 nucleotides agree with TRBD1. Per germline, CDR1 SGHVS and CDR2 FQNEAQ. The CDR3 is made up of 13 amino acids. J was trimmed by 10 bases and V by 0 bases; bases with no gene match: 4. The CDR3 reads CASSLAVDRDYTF. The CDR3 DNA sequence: TGTGCCAGCAGCTTAGCGGTGGACAGGGACTACACCTTC.

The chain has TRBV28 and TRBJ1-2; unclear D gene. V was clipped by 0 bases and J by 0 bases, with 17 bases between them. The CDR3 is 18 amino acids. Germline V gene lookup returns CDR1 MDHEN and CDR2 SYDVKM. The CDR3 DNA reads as TGTGCCAGCAGTTTATGGCCCCCGGGGTCCCCCACTAACTATGGCTACACCTTC. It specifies CASSLWPPGSPTNYGYTF.

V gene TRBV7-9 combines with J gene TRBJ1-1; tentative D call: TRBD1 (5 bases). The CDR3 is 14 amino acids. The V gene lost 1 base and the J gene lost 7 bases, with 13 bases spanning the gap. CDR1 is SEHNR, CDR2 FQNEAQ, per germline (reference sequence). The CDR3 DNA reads TGTGCCAGCAGCTTAGACCGACAGACAATTGAAGCTTTCTTT. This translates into CASSLDRQTIEAFF.

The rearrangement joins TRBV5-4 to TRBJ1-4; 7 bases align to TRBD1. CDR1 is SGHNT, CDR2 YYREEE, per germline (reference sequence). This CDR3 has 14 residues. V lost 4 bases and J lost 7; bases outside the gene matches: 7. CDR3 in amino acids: CASSPDRVLEKLFF. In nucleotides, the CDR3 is TGTGCCAGCAGCCCCGACAGGGTGCTTGAAAAACTGTTTTTT.

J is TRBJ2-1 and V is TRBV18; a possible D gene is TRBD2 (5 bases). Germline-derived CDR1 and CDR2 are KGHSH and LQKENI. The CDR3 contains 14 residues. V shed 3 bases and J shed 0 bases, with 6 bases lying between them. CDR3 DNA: TGTGCCAGCTCACCTGCGGGCTCCTACAATGAGCAGTTCTTC. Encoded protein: CASSPAGSYNEQFF.

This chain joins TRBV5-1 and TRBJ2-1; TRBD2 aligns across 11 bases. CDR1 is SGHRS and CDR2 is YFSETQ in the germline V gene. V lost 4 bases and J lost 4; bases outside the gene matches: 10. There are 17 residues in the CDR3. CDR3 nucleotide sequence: TGCGCCAGCAGCCCCCGCGCGACTAGCGGGGCATACAATGAGCAGTTCTTC. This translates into CASSPRATSGAYNEQFF.

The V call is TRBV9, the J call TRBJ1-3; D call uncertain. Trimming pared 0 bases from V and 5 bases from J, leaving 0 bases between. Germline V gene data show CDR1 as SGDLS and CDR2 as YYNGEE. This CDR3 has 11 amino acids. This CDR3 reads CASSVGNTIYF. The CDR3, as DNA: TGTGCCAGCAGCGTAGGAAACACCATATATTTT.

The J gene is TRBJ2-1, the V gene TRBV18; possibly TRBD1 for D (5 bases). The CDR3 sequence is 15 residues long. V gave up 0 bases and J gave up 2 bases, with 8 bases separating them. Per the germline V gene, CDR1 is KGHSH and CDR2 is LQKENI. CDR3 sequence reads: CASSPPATAYNEQFF. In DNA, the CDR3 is TGTGCCAGCTCACCACCGGCGACAGCCTACAATGAGCAGTTCTTC.

Here the CDR3 reads CASSAFSNQPQHF. The CDR3 bases are TGTGCCAGCAGCGCTTTTAGCAATCAGCCCCAGCATTTT. This chain uses TRBV11-2 with TRBJ1-5; D unclear. Germline lookup yields CDR1 SGHAT and CDR2 FQNNGV. The CDR3 consists of 13 residues. With 5 bases removed from V and 0 bases from J, the gap between germline ends came to 5 bases.

CDR3 nucleotide sequence: TGTGCCAGCAGTGGCACGCAGCCCCAGCATTTT. Translating gives CASSGTQPQHF. The rearrangement uses TRBV6-6 and TRBJ1-5; D gene uncertain. This CDR3 is 11 amino acids long. V lost 5 bases, J lost 7 bases, and 6 bases lay in between. Germline values: CDR1 MNHNY, CDR2 SVGAGI (reference sequence).

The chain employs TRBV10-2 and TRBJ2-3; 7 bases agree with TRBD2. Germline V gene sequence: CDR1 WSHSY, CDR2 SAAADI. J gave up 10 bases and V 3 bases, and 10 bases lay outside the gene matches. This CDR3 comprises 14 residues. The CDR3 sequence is CASSDLQRGVPQYF. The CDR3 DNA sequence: TGCGCCAGCAGTGACCTGCAGCGGGGCGTACCGCAGTATTTT.

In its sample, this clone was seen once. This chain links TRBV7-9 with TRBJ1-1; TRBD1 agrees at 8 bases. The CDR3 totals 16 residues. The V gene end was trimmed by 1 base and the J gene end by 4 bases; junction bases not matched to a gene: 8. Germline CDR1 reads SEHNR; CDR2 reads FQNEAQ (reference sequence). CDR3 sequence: CASSLVIRGRGTEAFF. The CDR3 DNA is TGTGCCAGCAGCTTAGTCATCAGGGGGCGGGGCACTGAAGCTTTCTTT.

This CDR3 is CASSYRGGDIQYF. DNA for the CDR3: TGTGCCAGCAGCTACAGGGGAGGAGACATTCAGTACTTC. The rearrangement uses TRBV7-2 and TRBJ2-4; TRBD1 is a possible D gene (7 bases). The germline V gene has CDR1 SGHTA and CDR2 FQGNSA. Trimming removed 4 bases at V and 8 bases at J, with 12 bases between. This CDR3 spans 13 amino acids.

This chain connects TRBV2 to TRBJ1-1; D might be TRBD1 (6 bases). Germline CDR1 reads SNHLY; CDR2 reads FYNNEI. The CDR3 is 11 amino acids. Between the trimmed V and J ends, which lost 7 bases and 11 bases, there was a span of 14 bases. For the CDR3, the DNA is TGTGCCAGCAATACAGGGAAGTATGCTTTCTTT. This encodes CASNTGKYAFF.

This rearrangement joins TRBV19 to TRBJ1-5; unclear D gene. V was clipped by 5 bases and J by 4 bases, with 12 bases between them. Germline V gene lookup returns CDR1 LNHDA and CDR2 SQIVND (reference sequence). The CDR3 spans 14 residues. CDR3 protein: CASSEGYYNQPQHF. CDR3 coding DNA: TGTGCCAGTAGTGAGGGCTACTATAATCAGCCCCAGCATTTT.